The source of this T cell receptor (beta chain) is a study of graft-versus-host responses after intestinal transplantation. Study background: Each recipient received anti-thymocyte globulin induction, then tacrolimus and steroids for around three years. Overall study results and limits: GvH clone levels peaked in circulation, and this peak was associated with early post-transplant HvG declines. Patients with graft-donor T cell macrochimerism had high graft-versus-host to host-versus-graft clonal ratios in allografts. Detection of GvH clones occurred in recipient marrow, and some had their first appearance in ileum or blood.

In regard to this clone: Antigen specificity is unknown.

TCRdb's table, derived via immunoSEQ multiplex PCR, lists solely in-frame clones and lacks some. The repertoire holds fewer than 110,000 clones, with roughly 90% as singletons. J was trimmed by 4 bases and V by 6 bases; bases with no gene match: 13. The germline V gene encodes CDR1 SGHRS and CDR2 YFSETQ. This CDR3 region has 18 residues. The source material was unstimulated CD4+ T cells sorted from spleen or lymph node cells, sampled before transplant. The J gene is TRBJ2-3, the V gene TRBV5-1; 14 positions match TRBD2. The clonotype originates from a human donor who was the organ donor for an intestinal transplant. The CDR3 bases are TGCGCCAGCACATCAGGGGGCTCGGGACTAGCGGGAGCAGATACGCAGTATTTT. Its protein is CASTSGGSGLAGADTQYF. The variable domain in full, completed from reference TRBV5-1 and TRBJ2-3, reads KAGVTQTPRYLIKTRGQQVTLSCSPISGHRSVSWYQQTPGQGLQFLFEYFSETQRNKGNFPGRFSGRQFSNSRSEMNVSTLELGDSALYLCASTSGGSGLAGADTQYFGPGTRLTVL.